The rows below give T cell receptor beta chains drawn from one sample of a study of T cell changes during pregnancy in multiple sclerosis. This table comes from immunoSEQ multiplex PCR, and its TCRdb copy is limited to in-frame clones, with some not included. The sample has about 50,000 clones, about 90% seen once. The sequenced sample was CD4+ T cells from peripheral blood mononuclear cells, obtained after pregnancy. The receptors shown here come from a female donor with multiple sclerosis, enrolled in a pregnancy study. Both conserved end residues are part of each CDR3. Fields, in order: D gene, J gene, CDR3 length, V gene, clone size, CDR3 protein, CDR3 DNA. A D gene is named only where the DNA matches it firmly. A row's size may be missing; if present it is once, few, many or a size class.

-,TRBJ1-2,14,TRBV18,-,CASSTERRTAGYTF,TGTGCCAGCTCAACGGAAAGAAGAACAGCCGGCTACACCTTC
-,TRBJ2-7,17,TRBV5-1,-,CASSLVSGTNGNYEQYF,TGCGCCAGCAGCTTGGTGTCCGGGACAAACGGCAACTACGAGCAGTACTTC
-,TRBJ2-3,13,TRBV9,-,CASSVGGPGTQYF,TGTGCCAGCAGTGTTGGAGGGCCGGGTACGCAGTATTTT
TRBD2,TRBJ2-1,19,TRBV7-7,-,CASSLFRAGATSGSIQQFF,TGTGCTAGCAGCTTATTCAGGGCTGGGGCCACTAGCGGGAGTATCCAGCAGTTCTTC
TRBD2,TRBJ2-7,18,TRBV7-2,-,CASSSLWTMREGSYEQYF,TGTGCCAGCAGCTCCCTCTGGACTATGCGGGAGGGCTCCTACGAGCAGTACTTC
TRBD1,TRBJ1-1,14,TRBV6-5,-,CASSPDRTGAEAFF,TGTGCCAGCAGTCCGGACAGGACTGGAGCTGAAGCTTTCTTT
TRBD1,TRBJ1-2,15,TRBV7-8,-,CASSQGAGGGYGYTF,TGTGCCAGCAGCCAGGGGGCAGGGGGCGGCTATGGCTACACCTTC
-,TRBJ2-7,13,TRBV18,-,CASSPLGRYEQYF,TGTGCCAGCTCACCACTGGGGCGCTACGAGCAGTACTTC
TRBD2,TRBJ2-7,14,TRBV27,-,CASSTGGKVYEQYF,TGTGCCAGCTCCACGGGGGGGAAGGTGTACGAGCAGTACTTC
-,TRBJ1-1,17,TRBV14,-,CASSSQTAPRPNTEAFF,TGTGCCAGCAGCTCTCAGACAGCTCCCCGACCGAACACTGAAGCTTTCTTT
-,TRBJ2-3,16,TRBV5-1,-,CASSSTPGSRSDTQYF,TGCGCCAGCAGCTCCACCCCGGGATCCCGGTCAGATACGCAGTATTTT
TRBD2,TRBJ2-3,14,TRBV28,-,CAGSAGGTTDTQYF,TGTGCCGGTTCGGCGGGAGGGACCACAGATACGCAGTATTTT
-,TRBJ2-2,14,TRBV5-6,-,CASSLQGHTGELFF,TGTGCCAGCAGCTTACAGGGACACACCGGGGAGCTGTTTTTT
-,TRBJ2-2,11,TRBV6-1,-,CASTVTGELFF,TGTGCCAGCACGGTGACCGGGGAGCTGTTTTTT
TRBD2,TRBJ2-1,15,TRBV19,-,CASSVASGWDNEQFF,TGTGCCAGTAGTGTGGCTAGCGGGTGGGACAATGAGCAGTTCTTC
TRBD1,TRBJ1-2,17,TRBV29-1,once,CSVEDRFFATGLYGYTF,TGCAGCGTTGAAGATCGTTTCTTCGCGACAGGGCTTTATGGCTACACCTTC
-,TRBJ1-1,13,TRBV11-3,-,CASSNPDSFEAFF,TGTGCCAGCAGCAATCCTGACAGCTTTGAAGCTTTCTTT
TRBD1,TRBJ2-7,16,TRBV13,-,CASGQRTGGIRDEQYF,TGTGCCAGCGGCCAACGGACAGGGGGCATCAGGGACGAGCAGTACTTC
TRBD1,TRBJ1-4,15,TRBV11-2,-,CASSFTGTGKEKLFF,TGTGCCAGCAGCTTTACCGGGACAGGGAAGGAAAAACTGTTTTTT
-,TRBJ2-1,16,TRBV14,-,CASSQVVLADYNEQFF,TGTGCCAGCAGCCAAGTTGTGCTAGCAGATTACAATGAGCAGTTCTTC
TRBD1,TRBJ2-7,13,TRBV6-1,-,CARSRGPTYEQYF,TGTGCCAGATCCAGGGGGCCCACCTACGAGCAGTACTTC
TRBD1,TRBJ2-1,15,TRBV9,-,CASSPRDRSYNEQFF,TGTGCCAGCAGCCCCCGGGACAGGTCCTACAATGAGCAGTTCTTC
TRBD1,TRBJ2-5,14,TRBV4-1,-,CASSLRTGRETQYF,TGCGCCAGCAGCCTTCGGACAGGGCGAGAGACCCAGTACTTC
-,TRBJ2-5,15,TRBV4-3,-,CASSQDGSRQETQYF,TGCGCCAGCAGCCAAGATGGGAGTAGGCAAGAGACCCAGTACTTC
TRBD1,TRBJ1-5,15,TRBV2,-,CASTRTGGSNQPQHF,TGTGCCAGCACCAGGACAGGGGGGAGCAATCAGCCCCAGCATTTT
-,TRBJ2-2,15,TRBV7-9,-,CASSLDSVGTGELFF,TGTGCCAGCAGCTTAGATAGTGTCGGGACCGGGGAGCTGTTTTTT
-,TRBJ1-5,17,TRBV19,-,CASSIEPIEYGNQPQHF,TGTGCCAGTAGTATAGAGCCGATAGAATATGGCAATCAGCCCCAGCATTTT
TRBD2,TRBJ2-3,19,TRBV4-2,-,CASSQEWQAGGPGADTQYF,TGTGCCAGCAGCCAAGAGTGGCAAGCGGGAGGGCCTGGGGCAGATACGCAGTATTTT
-,TRBJ1-1,13,TRBV4-3,-,CASSQRGGTEAFF,TGCGCCAGCAGCCAAAGGGGCGGCACTGAAGCTTTCTTT
TRBD2,TRBJ2-3,15,TRBV7-9,few,CASSQPSGSADTQYF,TGTGCCAGCAGCCAACCTAGCGGGAGTGCAGATACGCAGTATTTT
TRBD1,TRBJ2-7,15,TRBV6-1,-,CASSPRGTGNYEQYF,TGTGCCAGCAGTCCTCGGGGGACAGGAAACTACGAGCAGTACTTC
TRBD2,TRBJ2-1,18,TRBV7-2,-,CASTLGVGLAGGRNEQFF,TGTGCCAGCACCCTAGGGGTCGGACTAGCGGGAGGGCGGAATGAGCAGTTCTTC
TRBD2,TRBJ2-1,16,TRBV27,-,CASTSLWAGVYNEQFF,TGTGCCAGCACCTCCCTATGGGCGGGAGTTTACAATGAGCAGTTCTTC
TRBD2,TRBJ2-1,16,TRBV14,-,CASSHRLAGGGNEQFF,TGTGCCAGCAGCCACCGACTAGCGGGAGGGGGAAATGAGCAGTTCTTC
TRBD2,TRBJ2-5,16,TRBV7-8,-,CASSLRAGGPQETQYF,TGTGCCAGCAGCTTAAGAGCGGGAGGACCCCAAGAGACCCAGTACTTC
-,TRBJ2-1,13,TRBV5-5,-,CASSRGGYNEQFF,TGTGCCAGCAGCAGGGGGGGCTACAATGAGCAGTTCTTC
TRBD2,TRBJ2-5,16,TRBV7-3,-,CASSLQSLAGQETQYF,TGTGCCAGCAGCTTACAGAGTCTAGCGGGTCAAGAGACCCAGTACTTC
-,TRBJ2-7,16,TRBV19,-,CASSKTGYRVSYEQYF,TGTGCCAGTAGCAAAACGGGATACAGGGTATCCTACGAGCAGTACTTC
-,TRBJ2-7,11,TRBV12-5,once,CASGFQYEQYF,TGTGCTAGTGGTTTTCAGTACGAGCAGTACTTC
-,TRBJ2-1,13,TRBV6-4,-,CAPTLRRSYEQFF,TGTGCCCCTACGCTCCGGAGGAGCTATGAGCAGTTCTTC
TRBD2,TRBJ2-3,16,TRBV30,-,CAWSGASGTSTDTQYF,TGTGCCTGGAGTGGGGCTAGCGGGACTAGCACAGATACGCAGTATTTT
-,TRBJ2-3,17,TRBV7-9,-,CASSFRRGTTNADTQYF,TGTGCCAGCAGCTTCCGGCGAGGAACTACCAACGCAGATACGCAGTATTTT
TRBD2,TRBJ2-1,15,TRBV2,-,CASSDNSGANNEQFF,TGTGCCAGCAGTGATAATAGCGGGGCCAACAATGAGCAGTTCTTC
TRBD1,TRBJ1-2,14,TRBV7-2,-,CASSLGQGARGYTF,TGTGCCAGCAGCTTAGGACAGGGGGCCCGTGGCTACACCTTC
-,TRBJ2-7,11,TRBV11-2,-,CASTPSREQYF,TGTGCCAGCACCCCCTCTCGCGAGCAGTACTTC
TRBD2,TRBJ2-1,16,TRBV4-2,-,CASSQVVASGSIEQFF,TGTGCCAGCAGCCAAGTGGTGGCTAGCGGGAGTATTGAGCAGTTCTTC
TRBD1,TRBJ1-5,14,TRBV18,-,CASTQTGLNQPQHF,TGTGCCAGCACCCAGACAGGGTTGAATCAGCCCCAGCATTTT
-,TRBJ1-1,14,TRBV19,-,CASSIVPGNTEAFF,TGTGCCAGTAGTATAGTCCCAGGGAACACTGAAGCTTTCTTT
-,TRBJ2-2,14,TRBV12-5,-,CASGILGGPGELFF,TGTGCTAGTGGTATCTTGGGGGGTCCCGGGGAGCTGTTTTTT
TRBD1,TRBJ1-1,14,TRBV29-1,-,CSVTRDRANTEAFF,TGCAGCGTTACGCGGGACAGGGCAAACACTGAAGCTTTCTTT
-,TRBJ1-5,15,TRBV28,-,CASSYQQGLNQPQHF,TGTGCCAGCAGTTACCAGCAGGGGTTAAATCAGCCCCAGCATTTT
TRBD1,TRBJ2-2,15,TRBV5-6,-,CASSAPGQGTGELFF,TGTGCCAGCAGCGCCCCGGGACAGGGGACCGGGGAGCTGTTTTTT
TRBD1,TRBJ1-5,15,TRBV19,-,CASNPRDSSNQPQHF,TGTGCCAGTAACCCCCGGGACAGTAGCAATCAGCCCCAGCATTTT
TRBD1,TRBJ1-5,17,TRBV19,-,CASSIDRGQRINQPQHF,TGTGCCAGTAGTATAGATAGGGGACAGAGAATCAATCAGCCCCAGCATTTT
TRBD1,TRBJ2-7,13,TRBV2,-,CASSRQGAHEQYF,TGTGCCAGCAGTCGGCAGGGGGCCCACGAGCAGTACTTC